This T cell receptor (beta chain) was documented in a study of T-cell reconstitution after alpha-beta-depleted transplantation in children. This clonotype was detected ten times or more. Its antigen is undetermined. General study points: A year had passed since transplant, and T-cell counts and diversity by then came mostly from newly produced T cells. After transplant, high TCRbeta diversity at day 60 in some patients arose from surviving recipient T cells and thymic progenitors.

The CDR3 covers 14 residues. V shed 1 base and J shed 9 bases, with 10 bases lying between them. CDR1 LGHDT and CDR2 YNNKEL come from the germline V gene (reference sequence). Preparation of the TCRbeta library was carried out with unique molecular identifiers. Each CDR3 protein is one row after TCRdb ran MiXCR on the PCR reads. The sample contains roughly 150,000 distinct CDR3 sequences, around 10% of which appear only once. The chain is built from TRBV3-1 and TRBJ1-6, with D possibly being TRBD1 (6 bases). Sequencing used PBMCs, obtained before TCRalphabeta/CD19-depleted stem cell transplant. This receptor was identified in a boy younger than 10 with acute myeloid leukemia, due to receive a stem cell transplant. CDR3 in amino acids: CASSQGGRGSPLHF. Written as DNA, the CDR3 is TGTGCCAGCAGCCAAGGGGGGCGCGGTTCACCCCTCCACTTT.